This paragraph reports one T cell receptor (beta chain). These data belong to a study of blood T cell repertoires in COVID-19. Germline V gives CDR1 ENHRY, CDR2 SYGVKD. This CDR3 comprises 17 residues. After removal of 10 bases from V and 0 bases from J, the junction contained 14 bases not matched to a gene. The protocol was immunoSEQ multiplex PCR, while the TCRdb copy is restricted to in-frame clones and leaves out a portion. In the table there are roughly 350,000 clones, under 95% of which are singletons. The sequencing sample was made of PBMCs or T cells enriched from blood (not recorded which). The sequence came from a woman in her 30s who had recovered from COVID-19. The chain combines TRBV10-3 with TRBJ2-7; 11 nucleotides match TRBD2. CDR3 bases: TGTGCCACCAAAAACTTGGAAACTAGCGGGAGCTCCTACGAGCAGTACTTC. Residues: CATKNLETSGSSYEQYF.